This TCR beta chain was identified in a study of T cells and Merkel cell carcinoma outcomes. Overall study findings and caveats: Reportedly, T-cell repertoire with density predicts Merkel cell carcinoma outcomes.

The table lists this clone with a count of one. As yet, its antigen is unknown. Measured with immunoSEQ multiplex PCR; TCRdb has only the in-frame clones, and not every one. This table holds approximately 10,000 clones, around 95% found once. Sequencing input: tumor tissue from Merkel cell carcinoma. This sequence was found in a human donor with Merkel cell carcinoma.

CDR3 loop: CASSVGVGGYTF. DNA for the CDR3: TGTGCCAGCAGCGTAGGCGTTGGTGGCTACACCTTC. The genes are TRBV9 and TRBJ1-2; D is uncertain. Trimming cost V 0 bases and J 7 bases, with 7 bases left between them. Germline V gives CDR1 SGDLS, CDR2 YYNGEE. The CDR3 totals 12 residues. Full variable domain (missing parts from reference TRBV9 and TRBJ1-2): DSGVTQTPKHLITATGQRVTLRCSPRSGDLSVYWYQQSLDQGLQFLIQYYNGEERAKGNILERFSAQQFPDLHSELNLSSLELGDSALYFCASSVGVGGYTFGSGTRLTVV.